The clone carrying this TCR beta chain was detected ten times or more. A library of TCRbeta sequences, prepared with unique molecular identifiers, was generated. TCRdb itself ran the PCR reads through MiXCR, one entry per CDR3 protein. This sample has approximately 230,000 distinct CDR3 sequences, with about 24% found just once. The CDR3 contains 14 residues. Germline V gene data show CDR1 as SEHNR and CDR2 as FQNEAQ (reference sequence). The V and J ends lost 4 bases and 3 bases respectively, with 11 bases between them. The record originates from a study of T-cell reconstitution after alpha-beta-depleted transplantation in children.

The chain has TRBV7-9 and TRBJ2-3; D possibly corresponds to TRBD1 (6 bases). This clonotype originated in a female patient between 2 and 15 years old who had a stem cell transplant for congenital amegakaryocytic thrombocytopenia, so the T cells may come from the graft donor. The sample in question was PBMCs, mostly from graft donor cells, obtained 360 days after TCRalphabeta/CD19-depleted stem cell transplant. CDR3 residues: CASSSRQVTDTQYF. CDR3 DNA sequence: TGTGCCAGCAGCTCGCGACAGGTTACAGATACGCAGTATTTT.